This record concerns one TCR beta chain sequence. This specimen includes other DNA sequences encoding the same CDR3. This CDR3 is 14 amino acids long. V lost 1 base to trimming and J lost 2 bases, with 7 bases between them. Germline CDR1 SGHRS, CDR2 YFSETQ. This sample is part of a study of cytomegalovirus exposure and HLA in healthy donors. TCRdb keeps only in-frame clones here, not all; method: immunoSEQ multiplex PCR. Found here are approximately 99,000 clones, 90% to 96% of them singletons; the top ten hold roughly 0.66%. Material for sequencing was PBMCs. The clonotype was recovered from a woman in her late teens or twenties in good health and CMV-seronegative. The J gene is TRBJ2-1, the V gene TRBV5-1; D possibly corresponds to TRBD2 (6 bases). DNA for the CDR3: TGCGCCAGCAGCTTGTCGGGGGCCTACAATGAGCAGTTCTTC. Its translation: CASSLSGAYNEQFF.